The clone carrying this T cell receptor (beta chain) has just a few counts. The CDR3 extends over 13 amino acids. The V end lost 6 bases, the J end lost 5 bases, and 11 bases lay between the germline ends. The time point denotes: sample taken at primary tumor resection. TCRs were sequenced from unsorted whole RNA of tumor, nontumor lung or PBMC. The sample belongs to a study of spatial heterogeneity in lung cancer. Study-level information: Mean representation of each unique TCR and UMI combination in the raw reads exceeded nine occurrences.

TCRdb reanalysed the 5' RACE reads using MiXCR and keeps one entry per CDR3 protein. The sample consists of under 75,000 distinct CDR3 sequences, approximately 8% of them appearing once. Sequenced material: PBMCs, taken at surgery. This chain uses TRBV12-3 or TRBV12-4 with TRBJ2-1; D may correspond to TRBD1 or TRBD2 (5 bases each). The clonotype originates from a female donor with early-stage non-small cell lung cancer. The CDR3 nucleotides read TGTGCCAGCAGGCCGGGACCGCACAATGAGCAGTTCTTC. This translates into CASRPGPHNEQFF.